The source of this T cell receptor (beta chain) is a study of T cell responses to AZD1222 COVID-19 vaccine. Germline lookup yields CDR1 LGHDT and CDR2 YNNKEL (reference sequence). This CDR3 has 15 amino acids. V gave up 0 bases and J gave up 6 bases; unmatched junction bases: 8. This clone was detected a few times. Antigen: not known. Study-wide points: Across spike, vaccine-associated CD4 TCRs were found, dominant at 160-218 and 743-854. Repertoires were obtained only post-peak T cell response.

Sequenced by immunoSEQ multiplex PCR; TCRdb stores in-frame clones only, minus some. The data contain 100,000 to 150,000 clones, more than 85% of them seen just once; the ten biggest clones take up approximately 5%. The TCR comes from an adult who received the AZD1222 COVID-19 vaccine. The chain combines TRBV3-1 (or the pseudogene TRBV3-2) with TRBJ2-7; the match to TRBD2 covers 7 bases. The specimen comprised peripheral blood, sampled 28 days after the second AZD1222 dose. Here the CDR3 DNA reads TGTGCCAGCAGCCAAGATGTAGGACTAGTCTCCGAGCAGTACTTC. Its translation: CASSQDVGLVSEQYF.